This T cell receptor (beta chain) was captured by sequencing in a study of CD4 and CD8 cells across lung adenocarcinoma regions. Localized lung adenocarcinoma, a non-small cell lung cancer, affected the donors. Germline CDR1 is MNHNS and CDR2 is SASEGT. The CDR3 runs to 12 residues. V shed 4 bases and J shed 5 bases, with 8 bases lying between them. One entry per CDR3 protein, called by TCRdb with MiXCR from the PCR reads. Of tens of thousands of distinct CDR3 sequences in the sample, about half were seen once. This clonotype was recorded many times. This clonotype was obtained from a male donor with lung adenocarcinoma. The CD4 and CD8 labels of this study may be unreliable. J is TRBJ1-2 and V is TRBV6-1, with no clear D. Sample: CD8+ T cells from the center of a lung tumor. The CDR3 spells CASSVSGYGYTF. The DNA for the CDR3 is TGTGCCAGCAGTGTATCCGGGTATGGCTACACCTTC.